This TCR beta chain was observed in a study of blood T cell repertoires in COVID-19. As handled by the study authors: Reference gene primer amplification in the assay estimated nucleated cell counts. The protocol was immunoSEQ multiplex PCR, while the TCRdb copy is restricted to in-frame clones and leaves out a portion. That table furnishes V, J and clone size, whereas the DNA furnished D and trimming. The sample lists 200,000 to 250,000 clones, 70% to 90% occurring once. With V trimmed by 3 bases and J by 1 base, 4 bases remained unmatched. The CDR3 loop spans 15 amino acids. Germline CDR1 is LGHDT and CDR2 is YNNKEL (reference sequence).

The chain combines TRBV3-1 (or the pseudogene TRBV3-2) with TRBJ1-1; 8 positions agree with TRBD1. Sequencing was performed on peripheral blood. The TCR comes from a woman aged 25 to 39 with COVID-19, enrolled during active disease. The CDR3 region is CASSHAGTGNTEAFF. The CDR3 region has the DNA TGTGCCAGCAGCCATGCCGGGACAGGGAACACTGAAGCTTTCTTT.